This is a list of T cell receptor beta chains from one sample in a study of T cell clones after liver transplantation. Sequencing was performed with immunoSEQ multiplex PCR; in TCRdb, only in-frame clones are kept and a portion is missing. The sample contains about 47,000 clones, about nine tenths of which appear only once. The sequenced sample was CD8+ T cells from blood, obtained 12 months after liver transplant. The receptors stem from a human patient who received a liver transplant. Some T cells may be the graft donor's. Both conserved end residues are part of each CDR3. The order of the fields is clone size, D gene, V gene, J gene, CDR3 protein, CDR3 DNA. The D gene is left open where the match is weak. Expanded clones get a size class; other rows say once, few or many, or leave the size out.

>many|NA|TRBV7-9|TRBJ2-1
CASSRELDEQFF
TGTGCCAGCAGCCGAGAACTTGACGAGCAGTTCTTC
>NA|TRBD2|TRBV7-9|TRBJ2-7
CASSSLSGGTMGQYF
TGTGCCAGCAGCTCCCTCTCGGGGGGGACGATGGGGCAGTACTTC
>NA|TRBD1|TRBV4-3|TRBJ1-2
CASTFGQGNYGYTF
TGCGCCAGCACCTTTGGACAGGGAAACTATGGCTACACCTTC
>NA|NA|TRBV28|TRBJ2-7
CASRAGYVFYEQYF
TGTGCCAGCAGGGCGGGATACGTCTTCTACGAGCAGTACTTC
>NA|TRBD1|TRBV4-3|TRBJ1-2
CASSQARQGAGYGYTF
TGCGCCAGCAGCCAAGCTAGACAGGGGGCGGGATATGGCTACACCTTC
>NA|NA|TRBV6-6|TRBJ2-2
CASSYDSGTGELFF
TGTGCCAGCAGTTACGACTCGGGTACCGGGGAGCTGTTTTTT
>NA|NA|TRBV7-8|TRBJ1-5
CASSLAFEGQPQHF
TGTGCCAGCAGCTTAGCGTTTGAGGGGCAGCCCCAGCATTTT
>NA|NA|TRBV7-9|TRBJ2-7
CASREEGPQGYEQYF
TGTGCCAGCAGGGAAGAGGGGCCCCAGGGGTACGAGCAGTACTTC
>NA|NA|TRBV5-4|TRBJ1-2
CASSSRDSSYYGYTF
TGTGCCAGCAGCTCACGTGACAGTAGTTACTATGGCTACACCTTC
>NA|TRBD1|TRBV5-1|TRBJ2-7
CASSSTTGGYEQYF
TGCGCCAGCAGCTCTACGACAGGGGGCTACGAGCAGTACTTC
>NA|NA|TRBV19|TRBJ2-2
CASRNREKGTGELFF
TGTGCCAGTAGGAACCGGGAGAAGGGCACCGGGGAGCTGTTTTTT